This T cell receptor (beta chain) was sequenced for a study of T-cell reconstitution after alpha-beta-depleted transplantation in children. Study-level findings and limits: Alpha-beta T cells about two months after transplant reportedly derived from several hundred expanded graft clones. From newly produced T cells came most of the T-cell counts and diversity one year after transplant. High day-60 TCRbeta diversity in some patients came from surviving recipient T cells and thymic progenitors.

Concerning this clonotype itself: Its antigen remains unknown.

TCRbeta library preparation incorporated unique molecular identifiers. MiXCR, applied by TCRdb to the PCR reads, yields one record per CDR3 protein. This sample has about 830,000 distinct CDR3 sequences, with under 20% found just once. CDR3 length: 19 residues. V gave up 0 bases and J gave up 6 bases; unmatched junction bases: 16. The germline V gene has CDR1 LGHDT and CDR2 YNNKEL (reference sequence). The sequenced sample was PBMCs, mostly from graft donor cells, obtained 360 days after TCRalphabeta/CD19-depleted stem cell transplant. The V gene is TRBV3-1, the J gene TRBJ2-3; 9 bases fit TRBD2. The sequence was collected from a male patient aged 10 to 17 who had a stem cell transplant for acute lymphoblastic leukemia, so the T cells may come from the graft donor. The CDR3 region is CASSQEGLAGNPRWDTQYF. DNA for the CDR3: TGTGCCAGCAGCCAAGAAGGCCTAGCGGGGAATCCAAGGTGGGATACGCAGTATTTT.